A single sample is the source of the 18 T cell receptor beta chains below, sequenced in a study of T cell repertoires in cytomegalovirus infection. Their recognized antigens are unknown. TCRdb fed the reads into MiXCR, producing one record per CDR3 protein. The top ten hold about 93% of the sample, which has around 39,000 distinct CDR3 sequences, around half seen once. The starting material was CD8+ T cells from cultured PBMCs, obtained from culture after CMV antigen stimulation. The receptors derive from a human donor in good health (CMV status not recorded). Some clones in this sample may be carry-over from other donors' samples.

The rearrangement links TRBV7-6 to TRBJ1-1; D is ambiguous. The CDR3 is 16 residues long. Germline V gene data show CDR1 as SGHVS and CDR2 as FNYEAQ. The V and J ends lost 4 bases and 6 bases respectively, with 21 bases between them. CDR3 loop: CASSSSRRVSRAEAFF. CDR3 DNA sequence: TGTGCCAGCAGCTCCTCCCGAAGGGTTTCGAGGGCTGAAGCTTTCTTT. The full variable domain, its missing parts supplied by reference TRBV7-6 and TRBJ1-1, is GAGVSQSPRYKVTKRGQDVALRCDPISGHVSLYWYRQALGQGPEFLTYFNYEAQQDKSGLPNDRFSAERPEGSISTLTIQRTEQRDSAMYRCASSSSRRVSRAEAFFGQGTRLTVV.

The chain has TRBV7-9 and TRBJ2-5; a possible D gene is TRBD1 (6 bases). The V gene lost 5 bases and the J gene lost 5 bases, with 12 bases spanning the gap. Germline CDR1 is SEHNR and CDR2 is FQNEAQ (reference sequence). The CDR3 runs to 13 residues. CDR3 nucleotide sequence: TGTGCCAGCAGCCCCGGGACACGGGAGACCCAGTACTTC. Residues: CASSPGTRETQYF.

The chain recombines TRBV7-3 with TRBJ1-1; D not certain. The CDR3 runs 14 residues. V was pared by 5 bases and J by 4 bases, with 14 bases between. CDR1 is SGHTA, CDR2 FQGTGA, per germline. For the CDR3, the DNA is TGTGCCAGCAGCCCAGCTGCCGGTAGCACTGAAGCTTTCTTT. It yields the protein CASSPAAGSTEAFF.

V usage is TRBV27 and J usage is TRBJ2-1, with TRBD2 matching over 8 bases. The CDR3 spans 16 residues. V lost 1 base to trimming and J lost 4 bases; unmatched junction nucleotides: 6. Germline assignment: CDR1 MNHEY and CDR2 SMNVEV (reference sequence). The CDR3 is CASSLWERGTYNEQFF. The DNA for the CDR3 is TGTGCCAGCAGTTTATGGGAGCGGGGGACTTACAATGAGCAGTTCTTC.

CDR3: CASTPPYGDIATNEKLFF. The DNA of the CDR3 is TGTGCCAGCACTCCTCCCTACGGCGACATTGCAACTAATGAAAAACTGTTTTTT. V is TRBV2 and J is TRBJ1-4; no clear D gene. The V end lost 7 bases, the J end lost 0 bases, and 21 bases lay between the germline ends. The CDR3 contains 18 residues. The germline CDR1 and CDR2 sequences are SNHLY and FYNNEI.

This sequence joins TRBV27 and TRBJ2-1; 7 bases match TRBD1. Trimming removed 5 bases from V and 6 bases from J; junction bases left unmatched: 7. This CDR3 is 14 amino acids long. CDR1 and CDR2 (germline): MNHEY, SMNVEV (reference sequence). CDR3 DNA: TGTGCCAGCAGTACTCTGGGACAGATCAATGAGCAGTTCTTC. Translating gives CASSTLGQINEQFF.

This clonotype was found a few times. V is TRBV12-3 or TRBV12-4 and J is TRBJ2-3; TRBD2 matches 7 bases. J gave up 1 base and V 6 bases, and 7 bases lay outside the gene matches. CDR3 length: 15 amino acids. The CDR3 reads CASSLGLAGTDTQYF. DNA for the CDR3: TGTGCCAGCAGCCTTGGGCTAGCGGGCACAGATACGCAGTATTTT.

With respect to this clonotype: The junction departs from germline at one end; a sequencing error may be responsible. The gene calls are TRBV10-3 and TRBJ1-2; D gene uncertain. CDR3 length: 15 residues. CDR1 ENHRY and CDR2 SYGVKD come from the germline V gene. CDR3 amino acids: CAILRREGGNNGYTF. The CDR3, as DNA: TGTGCCATCCTCAGAAGAGAGGGTGGTAACAATGGCTACACCTTC.

V usage is TRBV7-9 and J usage is TRBJ2-3, with D uncertain. With 4 bases removed from V and 8 bases from J, the gap between germline ends came to 10 bases. This CDR3 contains 12 residues. Germline V CDR1 and CDR2: SEHNR, FQNEAQ (reference sequence). CDR3 bases: TGTGCCAGCAGCTCGACCCCTCTTACGCAGTATTTT. Its translation is CASSSTPLTQYF.

The chain joins TRBV27 to TRBJ2-7; possible D gene TRBD2, 6 bases. V was trimmed by 2 bases and J by 6 bases, leaving 17 bases between them. The CDR3 spans 15 residues. Germline CDR1 and CDR2: MNHEY and SMNVEV (reference sequence). CDR3 nucleotides: TGTGCCAGCAGTTTAAAAGGAGGAGGGCCGTTCGAGCAGTACTTC. As protein: CASSLKGGGPFEQYF.

The rearrangement links TRBV2 to TRBJ2-5; 7 bases are a match to TRBD1. The CDR3 loop spans 15 amino acids. The germline V gene encodes CDR1 SNHLY and CDR2 FYNNEI. With 6 bases clipped from V and 0 bases from J, the junction kept 7 bases outside the gene matches. The CDR3 region is CASRFTGAYQETQYF. CDR3 DNA sequence: TGTGCCAGCAGGTTTACAGGGGCCTACCAAGAGACCCAGTACTTC.

The CDR3 loop is CASSFSGGELNSYEQYF. Here the CDR3 DNA reads TGTGCCAGCAGTTTTAGCGGGGGGGAACTAAACTCCTACGAGCAGTACTTC. The chain joins TRBV12-3 or TRBV12-4 to TRBJ2-7; TRBD2 matches at 11 bases. This CDR3 contains 17 residues. Germline trimming cut 3 bases from V and 0 bases from J; bases unmatched to any gene: 7.

The chain has TRBV6-2 or TRBV6-3 and TRBJ2-1; perhaps TRBD2 as D (7 bases). V was pared by 2 bases and J by 7 bases, with 9 bases between. This CDR3 spans 13 amino acids. The germline CDR1 and CDR2 sequences are MNHEY and SVGEGT. The CDR3 sequence is CASSYRGGNEQFF. The CDR3 bases are TGTGCCAGCAGTTACAGGGGGGGGAATGAGCAGTTCTTC.

This clonotype was counted a few times. The V call is TRBV19, the J call TRBJ1-5; perhaps TRBD1 as D (5 bases). This CDR3 is built from 16 residues. V was shortened by 4 bases and J by 0 bases, with 13 bases between the two germline ends. Germline V gene data show CDR1 as LNHDA and CDR2 as SQIVND (reference sequence). The CDR3 DNA sequence: TGTGCCAGTAGTAAAAAGGACACCTATAGCAATCAGCCCCAGCATTTT. Its translation: CASSKKDTYSNQPQHF.

J is TRBJ1-1 and V is TRBV4-1, with D possibly being TRBD1 (5 bases). CDR1 MGHRA and CDR2 YSYEKL come from the germline V gene. V gave up 3 bases and J gave up 5 bases, with 13 bases separating them. The CDR3 runs 14 residues. CDR3 region: CASSHREGETEAFF. The CDR3 DNA reads as TGCGCCAGCAGCCATAGGGAAGGGGAGACTGAAGCTTTCTTT.

This clonotype was picked up a small number of times. This chain uses TRBV12-5 with TRBJ2-1; 10 bases fit TRBD2. This CDR3 comprises 18 residues. Per the germline V gene, CDR1 is LGHNT and CDR2 is FRNRAP. Trimming at V came to 3 bases and at J to 7 bases, leaving 15 bases not matched to a gene. CDR3 region: CASGFGLAGEIGDNEQFF. Written as DNA, the CDR3 is TGTGCTAGTGGTTTTGGGCTAGCGGGGGAGATAGGGGATAATGAGCAGTTCTTC. Full variable domain (missing parts from reference TRBV12-5 and TRBJ2-1): DARVTQTPRHKVTEMGQEVTMRCQPILGHNTVFWYRQTMMQGLELLAYFRNRAPLDDSGMPKDRFSAEMPDATLATLKIQPSEPRDSAVYFCASGFGLAGEIGDNEQFFGPGTRLTVL.

This chain joins TRBV7-3 and TRBJ2-1, with D tentatively TRBD2 (6 bases). This CDR3 comprises 16 residues. Germline assignment: CDR1 SGHTA and CDR2 FQGTGA. Trimming removed 5 bases from V and 5 bases from J, with 19 bases in between. CDR3 DNA: TGTGCCAGCAGCAGCCAACTAGTGGAGGGTCACAATGAGCAGTTCTTC. Residues: CASSSQLVEGHNEQFF.

The rearrangement uses TRBV2 and TRBJ2-7, with a possible D match to TRBD2 (6 bases). The CDR3 has 15 amino acids. Deletions cut 5 bases from V and 6 bases from J, with 20 bases between. In germline, CDR1 is SNHLY, CDR2 FYNNEI. CDR3 sequence (DNA): TGTGCCAGCAGTCGATTACAAGACGGAGGGACCGAGCAGTACTTC. It translates to CASSRLQDGGTEQYF.